The present entry profiles one TCR beta chain with its context. The antigen is undetermined. The sample is drawn from a study of cytomegalovirus exposure and HLA in healthy donors. Use of 60 Vbeta and 13 Jbeta primers characterized the PCR. Data came from immunoSEQ multiplex PCR; TCRdb stores just in-frame clones and leaves some out. The data contain fewer than 250,000 clones, approximately 86% of them singletons. Study results and limitations: A later look showed TCR association rates differing by HLA locus, highest for DRB1 and lowest for HLA-C. Cytomegalovirus association was listed for about 180 TCR beta chains. Associated with HLA alleles at 0.05 false discovery rate in a later analysis were 16,951 TCR beta sequences.

This TCR was sampled from a boy younger than 10 in good health and CMV-seronegative. Source material: PBMCs.

This CDR3 reads CAISESAQRALTDTQYF. Here the CDR3 DNA reads TGTGCCATCAGTGAGTCAGCCCAGCGGGCCCTCACAGATACGCAGTATTTT. The chain joins TRBV10-3 to TRBJ2-3; tentatively, D is TRBD2 (6 bases). Looked up from germline, CDR1 is ENHRY and CDR2 is SYGVKD. The V end lost 0 bases, the J end lost 2 bases, and 15 bases lay between the germline ends. The CDR3 spans 17 residues.